Here is one T cell receptor (beta chain) with its context. Per the authors' pipeline: Reference gene primer amplification yielded estimated nucleated cell counts. Sequencing used immunoSEQ multiplex PCR; TCRdb keeps in-frame clones, though not all of them. Clone size and the V and J calls come from that table; the DNA yielded D and trimming. The repertoire includes a few hundred thousand clones, approximately 89% of them detected once, and about 0.78% sits in the top ten. The data derive from a study of blood T cell repertoires in COVID-19. The participants were between about 18 and 90 years old and came from about two dozen US areas. The CDR3 totals 14 residues. The V end was cut by 4 bases, the J end by 2 bases, with 10 bases between. Germline loops: CDR1 MGHRA, CDR2 YSYEKL.

The receptor's source is a woman aged 40 to 50 who had been exposed to COVID-19. The sequencing sample was made of PBMCs or T cells enriched from blood (not recorded which). J is TRBJ2-3 and V is TRBV4-1, with D hard to call. CDR3 sequence: CASSRRLTTDTQYF. Here the CDR3 DNA reads TGCGCCAGCAGCCGCAGACTCACCACAGATACGCAGTATTTT.